This TCR beta chain was obtained from a study of T-cell memory formation after mild COVID-19. Trimming took off 7 bases at V and 4 bases at J, with 19 bases between the two ends. CDR1 is SEHNR, CDR2 FQNEAQ, per germline (reference sequence). This CDR3 has 15 amino acids. Whole-study findings and limits: Among clones contracting day 15 to 85, CD4/CD8 was balanced, whereas later expanders leaned CD4+.

A single record per CDR3 protein comes from TCRdb applying MiXCR to the 5' RACE reads. In the table there are around 150,000 distinct CDR3 sequences, 11% of which are singletons. This clonotype was recorded a few times. Its cognate antigen is unknown. V usage is TRBV7-9 and J usage is TRBJ1-1, with TRBD1 as a possible D gene (6 bases). This clonotype was obtained from a man younger than 35 who had mild COVID-19 (a few samples of this study predate the infection). Cell type and time point are not known. What was sequenced was PBMCs or a T cell subset sorted from them (not recorded which). CDR3 DNA: TGTGCCAGCAAGAAACACAGGGAAGAGGGCACTGAAGCTTTCTTT. This encodes CASKKHREEGTEAFF.